The TCR beta chain described here comes from a study of T-cell reconstitution after alpha-beta-depleted transplantation in children. The library targeted TCRbeta and was prepared with unique molecular identifiers. Via MiXCR, TCRdb re-called the PCR reads, giving one row per CDR3 protein. The sample lists 170,000 or so distinct CDR3 sequences; about 6.3% were seen once. The CDR3 spans 14 residues. V was cut by 3 bases and J by 0 bases, with 12 bases left in between. From germline, CDR1 is DFQATT and CDR2 SNEGSKA (reference sequence). This clonotype was seen many times. The chain is built from TRBV20-1 and TRBJ2-7; D is uncertain. The receptor was isolated from a human donor who donated a stem cell graft to a child with Wiskott-Aldrich syndrome. The input for sequencing was PBMCs from the stem cell graft donor, taken from the stem cell graft. The DNA for the CDR3 is TGCAGTGCTAGGGACCCCTCCCTCTCCTACGAGCAGTACTTC. Its translation is CSARDPSLSYEQYF.